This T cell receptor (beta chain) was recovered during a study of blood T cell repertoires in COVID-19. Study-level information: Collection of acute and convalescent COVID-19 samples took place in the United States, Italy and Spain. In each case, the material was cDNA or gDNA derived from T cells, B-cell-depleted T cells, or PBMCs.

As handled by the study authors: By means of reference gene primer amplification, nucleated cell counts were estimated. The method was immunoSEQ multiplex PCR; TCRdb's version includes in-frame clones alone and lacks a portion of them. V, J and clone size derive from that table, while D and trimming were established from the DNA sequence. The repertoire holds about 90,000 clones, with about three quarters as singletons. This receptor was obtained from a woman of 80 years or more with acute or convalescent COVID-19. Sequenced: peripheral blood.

The CDR3: CASSPAGINTEAFF. The CDR3 DNA follows: TGTGCCAGCTCACCGGCAGGGATTAACACTGAAGCTTTCTTT. The chain uses TRBV18 and TRBJ1-1, with a possible D match to TRBD1 (5 bases). V lost 3 bases and J 2 bases, leaving 10 bases between the germline ends. The CDR3 extends over 14 amino acids. Germline CDR1 reads KGHSH; CDR2 reads LQKENI.